A single sample gave rise to the 23 T cell receptor beta chains below, sequenced in a study of blood T cell repertoires in COVID-19. Sequencing used immunoSEQ multiplex PCR; TCRdb keeps in-frame clones, though not all of them. This table holds 45,000 to 55,000 clones, around nine tenths found once. Material for sequencing was peripheral blood. The receptors come from a human donor in a cohort sampled during active COVID-19.

The J gene is TRBJ2-5, the V gene TRBV5-8; no clear D. The CDR3 spans 12 residues. Trimming took 4 bases from V and 3 from J, leaving 7 bases between them. Germline CDR1 and CDR2: SGHTS and YDEGEE. CDR3 amino acids: CASSGQKETQYF. The CDR3 DNA follows: TGTGCCAGCAGCGGGCAGAAAGAGACCCAGTACTTC.

The rearrangement links TRBV9 to TRBJ2-7; TRBD2 might be the D (6 bases). This CDR3 spans 19 amino acids. Between the trimmed V and J ends, which lost 4 bases and 3 bases, there was a span of 29 bases. Germline-derived CDR1 and CDR2 are SGDLS and YYNGEE. The CDR3 DNA reads TGTGCCAGCAGCTCGGGACTGGCTCTAGCTCCTTTCTTGTTCTACGAGCAGTACTTC. Protein: CASSSGLALAPFLFYEQYF.

The chain employs TRBV30 and TRBJ2-6, with TRBD1 matching 9 bases. Trimming removed 5 bases from V and 2 bases from J; junction bases left unmatched: 4. Germline V gene sequence: CDR1 GTSNPN, CDR2 SVGIG (reference sequence). This CDR3 has 15 amino acids. The CDR3 region has the DNA TGTGCCTGGTGGGGACAGGGAACTGGGGCCAACGTCCTGACTTTC. Encoded protein: CAWWGQGTGANVLTF. The full variable domain, completed using reference TRBV30 and TRBJ2-6, is SQTIHQWPATLVQPVGSPLSLECTVEGTSNPNLYWYRQAAGRGLQLLFYSVGIGQISSEVPQNLSASRPQDRQFILSSKKLLLSDSGFYLCAWWGQGTGANVLTFGAGSRLTVL.

V and J are TRBV24-1 and TRBJ2-2; the D gene is possibly TRBD2 (5 bases). Germline values: CDR1 KGHDR, CDR2 SFDVKD. Trimming removed 0 bases from V and 0 bases from J, with 13 bases in between. There are 18 residues in the CDR3. CDR3 sequence (DNA): TGTGCCACCAGTGATTTGCGGGGAGACCCCGCGAACACCGGGGAGCTGTTTTTT. Its translation: CATSDLRGDPANTGELFF.

The chain has TRBV5-1 and TRBJ2-3; 11 nucleotides line up with TRBD2. The V gene's germline CDR1 is SGHRS and CDR2 YFSETQ. This CDR3 has 17 residues. With V trimmed by 5 bases and J by 1 base, 9 bases remained unmatched. For the CDR3, the DNA is TGCGCCAGCAGTCGCATTGGGACTAGCGGAGGCACAGATACGCAGTATTTT. Protein product: CASSRIGTSGGTDTQYF.

J is TRBJ1-1 and V is TRBV6-1; D gene ambiguous. The CDR3 extends over 12 amino acids. V was trimmed by 1 base and J by 10 bases, leaving 10 bases between them. Germline-derived CDR1 and CDR2 are MNHNS and SASEGT. CDR3 sequence: CASSEGRLVAFF. The CDR3 DNA sequence: TGTGCCAGCAGTGAAGGCCGTTTAGTAGCTTTCTTT.

The rearrangement links TRBV18 to TRBJ2-1; D ambiguous. Germline V gene lookup returns CDR1 KGHSH and CDR2 LQKENI. V lost 2 bases and J lost 1, with 6 bases in between. This CDR3 region has 14 residues. CDR3 bases: TGTGCCAGCTCACCAGAGTTGTCCTACAATGAGCAGTTCTTC. It yields the protein CASSPELSYNEQFF.

The rearrangement joins TRBV5-5 to TRBJ2-7; 8 bases are shared with TRBD1. This CDR3 has 15 residues. Germline-derived CDR1 and CDR2 are SGHKS and YYEKEE (reference sequence). V lost 4 bases, J lost 2 bases, and 8 bases stayed unmatched. The CDR3, as DNA: TGTGCCAGCAGCCCTGACAGGGGACGAACCTACGAGCAGTACTTC. It codes for CASSPDRGRTYEQYF.

The CDR3 loop is CASSLEWGLAGELFF. CDR3 in DNA: TGTGCCAGCAGCTTAGAGTGGGGGCTCGCCGGGGAGCTGTTTTTT. The chain carries TRBV7-2 and TRBJ2-2; TRBD1 might be the D (6 bases). V lost 1 base, J lost 6 bases, and 12 bases lay in between. The V gene's germline CDR1 is SGHTA and CDR2 FQGNSA. The CDR3 is 15 amino acids.

The V and J genes are TRBV18 and TRBJ2-3; 7 bases agree with TRBD2. The CDR3 totals 16 residues. The germline V gene has CDR1 KGHSH and CDR2 LQKENI. V dropped 3 bases and J dropped 2; count of bases not matched to a gene: 8. CDR3 nucleotides: TGTGCCAGCTCACCGGGCCGGGACTATACCACAGATACGCAGTATTTT. It is translated as CASSPGRDYTTDTQYF. Full variable domain (rest looked up from reference TRBV18 and TRBJ2-3): NAGVMQNPRHLVRRRGQEARLRCSPMKGHSHVYWYRQLPEEGLKFMVYLQKENIIDESGMPKERFSAEFPKEGPSILRIQQVVRGDSAAYFCASSPGRDYTTDTQYFGPGTRLTVL.

V is TRBV7-9 and J is TRBJ2-3; D is possibly TRBD1 (6 bases). The CDR3 consists of 14 residues. V lost 5 bases and J 3 bases, leaving 12 bases between the germline ends. CDR1 is SEHNR, CDR2 FQNEAQ, per germline (reference sequence). CDR3 region: CASSPLQGTDTQYF. As DNA, the CDR3 is TGTGCCAGCAGCCCCCTACAGGGAACAGATACGCAGTATTTT.

CDR3 nucleotides: TGTGCCAGCAGCTCCGGGACAGCCTCTAATGAAAAACTGTTTTTT. Translated: CASSSGTASNEKLFF. The rearrangement uses TRBV7-9 and TRBJ1-4; 7 positions agree with TRBD1. Germline V CDR1 and CDR2: SEHNR, FQNEAQ (reference sequence). CDR3 length: 15 residues. V lost 4 bases and J lost 3; bases outside the gene matches: 5.

This clone is a singleton in its sample. The genes are TRBV5-1 and TRBJ1-3; D call uncertain. CDR1 and CDR2 (germline): SGHRS, YFSETQ. This CDR3 spans 15 amino acids. V was pared by 0 bases and J by 0 bases, with 7 bases between. CDR3 DNA sequence: TGCGCCAGCAGCTTGGCCGTGAGCTCTGGAAACACCATATATTTT. Translation gives CASSLAVSSGNTIYF.

The gene calls are TRBV7-8 and TRBJ2-7, with 14 bases aligning to TRBD2. The junction had 2 bases not matched to a gene; V was cut back by 3 bases and J by 4 bases. The CDR3 is 15 residues long. Germline CDR1 reads SGHVS; CDR2 reads FQNEAQ. For the CDR3, the DNA is TGTGCCAGCAGCTTTGGGACTAGCGGGAGTTACGAGCAGTACTTC. Translation: CASSFGTSGSYEQYF.

This clone appeared once. The V call is TRBV7-2, the J call TRBJ2-1, with 9 nucleotides matching TRBD1. Germline CDR1 and CDR2: SGHTA and FQGNSA. Losses at the gene ends were 4 bases for V and 8 bases for J; bases not matched to a gene: 6. This CDR3 region has 14 residues. The CDR3 loop is CASSSGQGIHEQFF. The CDR3 region has the DNA TGTGCCAGCAGCTCGGGACAGGGTATCCATGAGCAGTTCTTC.

This clone was counted a few times. The genes are TRBV5-1 and TRBJ2-2; 8 bases agree with TRBD2. CDR1 and CDR2 from the germline V gene are SGHRS and YFSETQ. V lost 0 bases, J lost 4 bases, and 8 bases stayed unmatched. This CDR3 spans 17 amino acids. The CDR3 nucleotides are TGCGCCAGCAGCTTGGCTGGGGGACTAGGCAGCACCGGGGAGCTGTTTTTT. It codes for CASSLAGGLGSTGELFF.

The chain's CDR3 is CASSYRGTGAGAGQYF. The CDR3 DNA follows: TGTGCCAGCAGTTATCGGGGGACAGGCGCGGGGGCGGGGCAGTACTTC. The chain couples TRBV6-5 to TRBJ2-7, with D possibly matching TRBD1 (8 bases). V dropped 3 bases and J dropped 9 bases, with 24 bases sitting between them. The CDR3 totals 16 residues. Germline V gene lookup returns CDR1 MNHEY and CDR2 SVGAGI.

In this sample, this clone turned up a few times. The rearrangement uses TRBV18 and TRBJ1-3; 7 positions agree with TRBD1. V was clipped by 2 bases and J by 1 base; unmatched bases: 8. Germline V gives CDR1 KGHSH, CDR2 LQKENI. This CDR3 has 17 amino acids. The CDR3 here is CASSPAGGVRSGNTIYF. The CDR3 nucleotides read TGTGCCAGCTCACCAGCAGGGGGAGTCAGGTCTGGAAACACCATATATTTT.

The rearrangement links TRBV19 to TRBJ2-3; 11 nucleotides match TRBD2. V lost 8 bases, J lost 1 base, and 5 bases stayed unmatched. This CDR3 contains 15 residues. Per germline, CDR1 LNHDA and CDR2 SQIVND (reference sequence). CDR3 sequence reads: CASAELAGGTDTQYF. The CDR3, as DNA: TGTGCCAGTGCCGAACTAGCGGGGGGCACAGATACGCAGTATTTT.

This rearrangement joins TRBV6-5 to TRBJ2-1; possibly TRBD1 for D (5 bases). This CDR3 region has 16 residues. Germline assignment: CDR1 MNHEY and CDR2 SVGAGI. The ends were cut back, 0 bases at V and 2 bases at J, with 11 bases in the middle. The DNA of the CDR3 is TGTGCCAGCAGTTACTCATCAGGGATGGCCTACAATGAGCAGTTCTTC. It yields the protein CASSYSSGMAYNEQFF.

This chain joins TRBV4-2 and TRBJ2-7; D might be TRBD1 (6 bases). Germline V gives CDR1 LGHNA, CDR2 YNFKEQ. This CDR3 has 15 residues. V was cut by 1 base and J by 3 bases, with 13 bases left in between. CDR3 bases: TGTGCCAGCAGCCAAGTCAGGGGTTCCCACTACGAGCAGTACTTC. Amino acids: CASSQVRGSHYEQYF.

The V call is TRBV9, the J call TRBJ2-1; D gene uncertain. CDR3 length: 15 residues. The germline V gene has CDR1 SGDLS and CDR2 YYNGEE. Trimming took off 0 bases at V and 7 bases at J, with 14 bases between the two ends. In nucleotides, the CDR3 is TGTGCCAGCAGCGTAGATCCCTACGAGGAAAATGAGCAGTTCTTC. Translating gives CASSVDPYEENEQFF.

CDR3 bases: TGTGCCAGCAGCTTAGCGTGGCGGGGGGCCGGGAGTGGGCAGTTCTTC. Its translation: CASSLAWRGAGSGQFF. V and J are TRBV7-2 and TRBJ2-1; 8 bases agree with TRBD2. Germline CDR1 and CDR2: SGHTA and FQGNSA. This CDR3 has 16 residues. V lost 0 bases and J lost 12; bases outside the gene matches: 13.